The 30 T cell receptor beta chains in this list originate from one sample, sequenced in a study of cytomegalovirus exposure and HLA in healthy donors. The PCR employed 60 Vbeta primers together with 13 Jbeta primers. The protocol was immunoSEQ multiplex PCR, while the TCRdb copy is restricted to in-frame clones and leaves out a portion. Of about 120,000 clones in the sample, 79% are singletons; the top ten hold less than 7.5%. The sample was PBMCs. These receptors all come from a man aged 25-45 years in good health and CMV-seropositive.

A note on this clone: Its ends do not fully match the called genes, so a read error is possible. V usage is TRBV2 and J usage is TRBJ2-2; TRBD2 might be the D (5 bases). The CDR3 runs 14 residues. Germline CDR1 reads SNHLY; CDR2 reads FYNNEI. The CDR3 reads CASRRQTNTGEPFF. The CDR3 bases are TGTGCCAGCAGAAGGCAGACGAACACCGGGGAGCCGTTTTTT. Using reference TRBV2 and TRBJ2-2 for the parts outside the CDR3, the full variable domain is EPEVTQTPSHQVTQMGQEVILRCVPISNHLYFYWYRQILGQKVEFLVSFYNNEISEKSEIFDDQFSVERPDGSNFTLKIRSTKLEDSAMYFCASRRQTNTGEPFFGEGSRLTVL.

The chain combines TRBV4-1 with TRBJ1-2, with TRBD1 matching 8 bases. Trimming took 0 bases from V and 3 from J; bases not matched to a gene: 3. The CDR3 spans 15 residues. Germline CDR1 reads MGHRA; CDR2 reads YSYEKL. CDR3 nucleotide sequence: TGCGCCAGCAGCCAAGATCGGACAGGGCACTATGGCTACACCTTC. Its protein product is CASSQDRTGHYGYTF.

The V call is TRBV15, the J call TRBJ2-4; weak D call: TRBD2 (7 bases). The V end was cut by 0 bases, the J end by 5 bases, with 14 bases between. Germline CDR1 and CDR2: LNHNV and YYDKDF (reference sequence). The CDR3 length is 16 residues. CDR3 residues: CATSRDRGAGENIQYF. Here the CDR3 DNA reads TGTGCCACCAGCAGAGATAGGGGGGCGGGGGAAAACATTCAGTACTTC.

The chain has TRBV5-1 and TRBJ2-2; D is ambiguous. V lost 0 bases, J lost 5 bases, and 5 bases lay in between. CDR3 length equals 13 residues. The V gene's germline CDR1 is SGHRS and CDR2 YFSETQ. The CDR3 nucleotides are TGCGCCAGCAGCTTGGGTTATACCGGGGAGCTGTTTTTT. Protein sequence: CASSLGYTGELFF.

J is TRBJ2-3 and V is TRBV25-1, with D maybe TRBD1 (6 bases). V shed 6 bases and J shed 2 bases, with 9 bases lying between them. Germline CDR1 is MGHDK and CDR2 is SYGVNS. This CDR3 comprises 13 residues. CDR3 region: CASSRGFTDTQYF. The CDR3 DNA follows: TGTGCCAGCAGCAGGGGCTTCACAGATACGCAGTATTTT. The entire variable domain, with the rest obtained from reference TRBV25-1 and TRBJ2-3, is as follows: EADIYQTPRYLVIGTGKKITLECSQTMGHDKMYWYQQDPGMELHLIHYSYGVNSTEKGDLSSESTVSRIRTEHFPLTLESARPSHTSQYLCASSRGFTDTQYFGPGTRLTVL.

V gene TRBV4-1 combines with J gene TRBJ1-2, with D perhaps TRBD1 (6 bases). The V gene's germline CDR1 is MGHRA and CDR2 YSYEKL. CDR3 length: 15 residues. V lost 0 bases and J lost 7, with 15 bases in between. CDR3 sequence reads: CASSQDGDIIFGYTF. The CDR3 nucleotides are TGCGCCAGCAGCCAAGATGGGGACATCATTTTTGGCTACACCTTC.

The chain uses TRBV5-1 and TRBJ2-3; 8 nucleotides line up with TRBD2. V lost 1 base and J lost 2; bases outside the gene matches: 3. This CDR3 is built from 15 residues. Germline CDR1 is SGHRS and CDR2 is YFSETQ. This CDR3 reads CASSLTGGPTDTQYF. The CDR3 nucleotides read TGCGCCAGCAGCTTGACGGGGGGGCCCACAGATACGCAGTATTTT.

This clone was detected a few times. The chain links TRBV19 to TRBJ2-5; D remains ambiguous. The J call may be faulty, since TRBJ2-7 better matches the DNA end. This CDR3 contains 13 residues. Germline V CDR1 and CDR2: LNHDA, SQIVND (reference sequence). The CDR3 loop is CASSIASDYEQYF. The CDR3 DNA sequence: TGTGCCAGTAGTATCGCTTCAGACTACGAGCAGTACTTC.

This rearrangement joins TRBV6-4 to TRBJ1-2, with D possibly being TRBD1 (5 bases). The germline gives CDR1 MRHNA, CDR2 SNTAGT. CDR3 length: 15 amino acids. Trimming took 0 bases from V and 6 from J, leaving 14 bases between them. The CDR3 DNA reads TGTGCCAGCAGTGACTCGGTTACAGGTCGGCATGGCTACACCTTC. As protein: CASSDSVTGRHGYTF.

This clone came up many times. The chain links TRBV27 to TRBJ1-1, with D perhaps TRBD1 (5 bases). The germline V gene has CDR1 MNHEY and CDR2 SMNVEV (reference sequence). The V end lost 6 bases, the J end lost 3 bases, and 8 bases lay between the germline ends. The CDR3 sequence is 12 residues long. In nucleotides, the CDR3 is TGTGCCAGCAGCTCAGGGTACACTGAAGCTTTCTTT. Translation: CASSSGYTEAFF.

Only a few counts were recorded for this clone. V and J are TRBV5-1 and TRBJ2-7; TRBD2 matches at 14 bases. With V trimmed by 0 bases and J by 1 base, 9 bases remained unmatched. The CDR3 covers 19 residues. From germline, CDR1 is SGHRS and CDR2 YFSETQ. As DNA, the CDR3 is TGCGCCAGCAGCTTGGGAGGACTAGCGGGGGGAAGCAATTCCTACGAGCAGTACTTC. Residues: CASSLGGLAGGSNSYEQYF.

The chain employs TRBV2 and TRBJ2-1; TRBD1 matches at 10 bases. Germline values: CDR1 SNHLY, CDR2 FYNNEI. The CDR3 is 15 amino acids. V was pared by 5 bases and J by 3 bases, with 4 bases of the junction left unmatched. In DNA, the CDR3 is TGTGCCAGCAGTCAGGACAGGGGGTTCTACAATGAGCAGTTCTTC. Translating gives CASSQDRGFYNEQFF.

The rearrangement links TRBV25-1 to TRBJ1-6; 9 bases are shared with TRBD1. Germline V gene sequence: CDR1 MGHDK, CDR2 SYGVNS. Unmatched junction bases numbered 5, after V lost 4 bases and J lost 7 bases. This CDR3 is built from 15 residues. This chain's CDR3 is CASSAGQGRNSPLHF. The CDR3 DNA is TGTGCCAGCAGTGCAGGACAGGGGCGGAATTCACCCCTCCACTTT.

The chain links TRBV7-3 to TRBJ2-3; possible D gene TRBD2, 5 bases. Trimming removed 4 bases at V and 3 bases at J, with 8 bases between. The CDR3 length is 13 residues. CDR1 is SGHTA and CDR2 is FQGTGA in the germline V gene. CDR3: CASSSTRTDTQYF. The CDR3 DNA follows: TGTGCCAGCAGCTCTACTAGAACAGATACGCAGTATTTT. The full variable domain, completed using reference TRBV7-3 and TRBJ2-3, is GAGVSQTPSNKVTEKGKYVELRCDPISGHTALYWYRQSLGQGPEFLIYFQGTGAADDSGLPNDRFFAVRPEGSVSTLKIQRTERGDSAVYLCASSSTRTDTQYFGPGTRLTVL.

The count of this clone is one. The genes are TRBV5-1 and TRBJ2-6, with 9 bases that match TRBD1. The V and J ends lost 4 bases and 0 bases, in that order; junction bases with no gene match: 5. In germline, CDR1 is SGHRS, CDR2 YFSETQ. CDR3 length: 17 residues. CDR3 DNA: TGCGCCAGCAGCACGGGACAGGGTCGCTCTGGGGCCAACGTCCTGACTTTC. Translated: CASSTGQGRSGANVLTF.

This clone was seen once. The V call is TRBV29-1, the J call TRBJ2-6, with a tentative D call TRBD1 (6 bases). V lost 5 bases to trimming and J lost 2 bases, with 10 bases between them. Germline CDR1 is SQVTM and CDR2 is ANQGSEA. The CDR3 covers 14 residues. CDR3 region: CSVLTGTGANVLTF. The CDR3 nucleotides are TGCAGCGTTTTAACAGGGACTGGGGCCAACGTCCTGACTTTC.

The chain has TRBV10-3 and TRBJ2-1; the D gene is possibly TRBD1 (5 bases). CDR1 and CDR2 from the germline V gene are ENHRY and SYGVKD. This CDR3 contains 14 residues. V lost 5 bases and J 4 bases, leaving 12 bases between the germline ends. The CDR3 here is CAISSQGYYNEQFF. The CDR3 bases are TGTGCCATCAGTTCGCAGGGTTATTACAATGAGCAGTTCTTC.

V gene TRBV4-1 combines with J gene TRBJ2-7; 9 bases line up with TRBD1. The V gene end was trimmed by 0 bases and the J gene end by 2 bases; junction bases not matched to a gene: 11. CDR1 and CDR2 from the germline V gene are MGHRA and YSYEKL. The CDR3 spans 18 residues. CDR3 sequence: CASSQEESGTGTPYEQYF. The CDR3 DNA reads as TGCGCCAGCAGCCAAGAAGAATCCGGGACAGGGACCCCCTACGAGCAGTACTTC.

In DNA, the CDR3 is TGTGCCACCAGCGCAGACAGAAGCAATAACTATGGCTACACCTTC. Translated, it gives CATSADRSNNYGYTF. The chain joins TRBV15 to TRBJ1-2, with D perhaps TRBD1 (5 bases). Germline CDR1 is LNHNV and CDR2 is YYDKDF (reference sequence). The CDR3 runs to 15 residues. V shed 5 bases and J shed 1 base, with 14 bases lying between them.

The genes are TRBV30 and TRBJ2-7; 10 nucleotides match TRBD1. CDR1 is GTSNPN, CDR2 SVGIG, per germline (reference sequence). This CDR3 is built from 15 residues. After removal of 1 base from V and 5 bases from J, the junction contained 8 bases not matched to a gene. The CDR3 is CAWSATGGAFHEQYF. In DNA form, the CDR3 reads TGTGCCTGGAGTGCGACAGGGGGCGCCTTCCACGAGCAGTACTTC.

This chain joins TRBV29-1 and TRBJ2-6; perhaps TRBD1 as D (6 bases). The CDR3 consists of 16 residues. CDR1 is SQVTM, CDR2 ANQGSEA, per germline. V lost 6 bases and J 0 bases, leaving 15 bases between the germline ends. In nucleotides, the CDR3 is TGCAGCGTCCGGGACACCGACTACTCTGGGGCCAACGTCCTGACTTTC. This translates into CSVRDTDYSGANVLTF.

The sample holds a few counts of this clone. The V call is TRBV25-1, the J call TRBJ1-1, with D tentatively TRBD1 (5 bases). Trimming took off 4 bases at V and 2 bases at J, with 14 bases between the two ends. This CDR3 has 15 amino acids. CDR1 MGHDK and CDR2 SYGVNS come from the germline V gene. The CDR3 DNA sequence: TGTGCCAGCAGTGGGCCAGGGAACGGAAACACTGAAGCTTTCTTT. Translated, it gives CASSGPGNGNTEAFF.

CDR3 nucleotide sequence: TGTGCTAGTGGTTTGGTAAACAGGGCTAACACCGGGGAGCTGTTTTTT. Translating gives CASGLVNRANTGELFF. This chain links TRBV12-5 with TRBJ2-2; a weak D match, TRBD1 (6 bases). Trimming removed 0 bases from V and 2 bases from J, with 10 bases in between. This CDR3 has 16 amino acids. In germline, CDR1 is LGHNT, CDR2 FRNRAP.

This chain uses TRBV19 with TRBJ1-4; 7 bases are shared with TRBD1. The V gene's germline CDR1 is LNHDA and CDR2 SQIVND (reference sequence). J was trimmed by 0 bases and V by 3 bases; bases with no gene match: 1. The CDR3 has 15 residues. As DNA, the CDR3 is TGTGCCAGTAGTATCACAGGGGCAACTAATGAAAAACTGTTTTTT. Its translation: CASSITGATNEKLFF. The whole variable domain, remainder taken from reference TRBV19 and TRBJ1-4, is DGGITQSPKYLFRKEGQNVTLSCEQNLNHDAMYWYRQDPGQGLRLIYYSQIVNDFQKGDIAEGYSVSREKKESFPLTVTSAQKNPTAFYLCASSITGATNEKLFFGSGTQLSVL.

This clone was observed once. The V call is TRBV2, the J call TRBJ1-3; D may be TRBD1 (6 bases). V lost 9 bases and J lost 4, with 16 bases in between. Germline V gene data show CDR1 as SNHLY and CDR2 as FYNNEI. The CDR3 consists of 14 residues. CDR3 region: CASQQGSTGNTIYF. Written as DNA, the CDR3 is TGTGCCAGTCAACAGGGATCGACCGGAAACACCATATATTTT.

The rearrangement uses TRBV25-1 and TRBJ2-6; the D gene is possibly TRBD1 (8 bases). This CDR3 has 16 residues. Germline V gives CDR1 MGHDK, CDR2 SYGVNS. The V and J ends lost 6 bases and 2 bases respectively, with 14 bases between them. The CDR3, as DNA: TGTGCCAGCAGCCAACAGGGGGGGGCTGGGGCCAACGTCCTGACTTTC. This codes for CASSQQGGAGANVLTF. Filled out from reference TRBV25-1 and TRBJ2-6, the complete variable domain reads EADIYQTPRYLVIGTGKKITLECSQTMGHDKMYWYQQDPGMELHLIHYSYGVNSTEKGDLSSESTVSRIRTEHFPLTLESARPSHTSQYLCASSQQGGAGANVLTFGAGSRLTVL.

This clone was seen a handful of times. V and J are TRBV13 and TRBJ2-5; 13 bases are a match to TRBD2. The germline CDR1 and CDR2 sequences are PRHDT and FYEKMQ (reference sequence). After removal of 4 bases from V and 2 bases from J, the junction contained 7 bases not matched to a gene. The CDR3 totals 17 residues. As DNA, the CDR3 is TGTGCCAGCAGCTCGACGGTACTAGCGGGGGGGCAAGAGACCCAGTACTTC. Encoded protein: CASSSTVLAGGQETQYF.

DNA of the CDR3: TGTGCCAGCAGCAGGGGCGGCAATCAGCCCCAGCATTTT. The encoded protein is CASSRGGNQPQHF. This chain connects TRBV9 to TRBJ1-5; weak D call: TRBD1 (5 bases). Germline-derived CDR1 and CDR2 are SGDLS and YYNGEE. The CDR3 loop spans 13 amino acids. Trimming cost V 4 bases and J 2 bases, with 7 bases left between them.

The chain carries TRBV11-3 and TRBJ2-2; the D gene is possibly TRBD2 (5 bases). V was shortened by 3 bases and J by 8 bases, with 16 bases between the two germline ends. Germline V gene sequence: CDR1 SGHNT, CDR2 YENEEA. CDR3 length: 15 residues. The CDR3 sequence: CASSFSHRGSGELFF. In DNA form, the CDR3 reads TGTGCCAGCAGCTTCAGTCATCGGGGTTCTGGGGAGCTGTTTTTT. Full variable domain (rest looked up from reference TRBV11-3 and TRBJ2-2): EAGVVQSPRYKIIEKKQPVAFWCNPISGHNTLYWYLQNLGQGPELLIRYENEEAVDDSQLPKDRFSAERLKGVDSTLKIQPAELGDSAVYLCASSFSHRGSGELFFGEGSRLTVL.

The chain has TRBV4-3 and TRBJ2-7; TRBD2 is a possible D gene (6 bases). This CDR3 has 13 amino acids. V dropped 1 base and J dropped 4 bases, with 8 bases sitting between them. From germline, CDR1 is LGHNA and CDR2 YSLEER. The CDR3 loop is CASSQGLAYEQYF. DNA of the CDR3: TGCGCCAGCAGCCAAGGTCTAGCGTACGAGCAGTACTTC.